Listed here are 2 T cell receptor beta chains from one sample, sequenced in a study of cytomegalovirus exposure and HLA in healthy donors. PCR involved 60 Vbeta and 13 Jbeta primers. Libraries were prepared by immunoSEQ multiplex PCR; TCRdb keeps only in-frame clonotypes and omits some of them. The sample lists about 190,000 clones, around 90% seen once, with 1.5% to 2% in the top ten. The specimen was PBMCs. All receptors come from a woman younger than 30 in good health and CMV-seronegative.

The rearrangement joins TRBV5-6 to TRBJ2-7; 8 bases match TRBD1. With V trimmed by 4 bases and J by 5 bases, 11 bases remained unmatched. The CDR3 length is 15 residues. The germline CDR1 and CDR2 sequences are SGHDT and YYEEEE. CDR3 in DNA: TGTGCCAGCAGCCCCCTCCGGGACAGGAGAAACGAGCAGTACTTC. This encodes CASSPLRDRRNEQYF. Looking up the rest from reference TRBV5-6 and TRBJ2-7 gives the full variable domain: DAGVTQSPTHLIKTRGQQVTLRCSPKSGHDTVSWYQQALGQGPQFIFQYYEEEERQRGNFPDRFSGHQFPNYSSELNVNALLLGDSALYLCASSPLRDRRNEQYFGPGTRLTVT.

The genes are TRBV10-1 and TRBJ2-7; 9 nucleotides agree with TRBD2. V was clipped by 3 bases and J by 5 bases; unmatched bases: 14. The CDR3 spans 17 residues. Germline V gene data show CDR1 as WNHNN and CDR2 as SYGVQD (reference sequence). The CDR3 nucleotides read TGCGCCAGCAGTGATGGGGGGGCGGGAGGGCCCGCTAACGAGCAGTACTTC. Protein sequence: CASSDGGAGGPANEQYF.